This TCR beta chain was identified during a study of shared clonotypes between healthy human individuals. This clone was seen once. No antigen is known for it. It may be a read error: a sequence one base away is much more abundant. Germline-derived CDR1 and CDR2 are GTSNPN and SVGIG (reference sequence). The CDR3 sequence is 14 residues long. V was cut by 8 bases and J by 10 bases, with 21 bases left in between. The repertoire was sequenced with immunoSEQ multiplex PCR; TCRdb's copy has only in-frame clones and lacks some. The sample holds nearly 500,000 clones; roughly four fifths are singletons and the top ten take about an eighth. Whole-study results and caveats: Specimens sampled were limited to blood, with tissue repertoires likely differing.

The source material was PBMCs. This TCR derives from a woman aged 40 to 49 in good health. Some clones in this sample may be carry-over from other donors' samples. This sequence joins TRBV30 and TRBJ1-6; D is ambiguous. The CDR3 loop reads CASTAGNTGSPLHF. CDR3 in DNA: TGTGCCAGTACGGCGGGAAACACGGGGTCACCCCTCCACTTT.